These T cell receptor beta chains were read from a single sample in a study of radiotherapy plus CTLA-4 blockade in lung cancer. The protocol was immunoSEQ multiplex PCR, while the TCRdb copy is restricted to in-frame clones and leaves out a portion. The sample has more than 95,000 clones; 65% to 75% are singletons. Sequencing was performed on peripheral blood, taken from a patient treated with radiotherapy plus ipilimumab. All receptors come from a human donor with non-small cell lung cancer who had a partial response to radiotherapy plus ipilimumab. Some clones in this sample may be carry-over from other donors' samples. Both conserved end residues are part of each CDR3. A D gene is named only where the DNA matches it firmly. Clone size, where shown, is once, few, many, or a class for clones that have expanded.

CDR3nt | CDR3aa | j_gene | abundance | d_gene | v_gene | len
TGTGCCAGCGAGATCGGACAGGGTTTCCCGGGGGAGCAGTACTTC | CASEIGQGFPGEQYF | TRBJ2-7 | NA | TRBD1 | TRBV28 | 15
TGTGCCAGCAGCCAGAGGTTGGCGGGGCTAGCCAAAAACATTCAGTACTTC | CASSQRLAGLAKNIQYF | TRBJ2-4 | once | NA | TRBV4-2 | 17
TGTGCCAGCAGCCAAGATACCGCAGTTGAAGCTTTCTTT | CASSQDTAVEAFF | TRBJ1-1 | NA | NA | TRBV4-2 | 13
TGTGCCAGCACCTCAAACAGGGGGTCCTACGAGCAGTACTTC | CASTSNRGSYEQYF | TRBJ2-7 | NA | TRBD1 | TRBV7-9 | 14
TGTGCCAGCAGCTTAGAGAGGTGGGGGGGAAACATTCAGTACTTC | CASSLERWGGNIQYF | TRBJ2-4 | few | TRBD2 | TRBV7-2 | 15
TGTGCCAGTAGTTTCGGGGGGGGCACAGATACGCAGTATTTT | CASSFGGGTDTQYF | TRBJ2-3 | NA | TRBD2 | TRBV19 | 14
TGTGCCAGCAGCTTGGACAGGGGGAATCAGCCCCAGCATTTT | CASSLDRGNQPQHF | TRBJ1-5 | NA | TRBD1 | TRBV7-8 | 14
TGTGCCAGCAGCCAGACTAGCGGGGTAATCGAGCAGTACTTC | CASSQTSGVIEQYF | TRBJ2-7 | few | TRBD2 | TRBV11-3 | 14
TGTGCCAGCTGGGCGGGGGCAACTAATGAAAAACTGTTTTTT | CASWAGATNEKLFF | TRBJ1-4 | NA | NA | TRBV25-1 | 14
TGTGCCAGCAGCCCACCCGTAACAAATTTGAACACTGAAGCTTTCTTT | CASSPPVTNLNTEAFF | TRBJ1-1 | NA | NA | TRBV7-9 | 16
TGTGCCAGCGGACGGGGGGGCCTCCAAGAGACCCAGTACTTC | CASGRGGLQETQYF | TRBJ2-5 | NA | TRBD2 | TRBV7-9 | 14
TGCGCCAGCAGCCGGGACCCGGGACAGGGCTATGAGAACACTGAAGCTTTCTTT | CASSRDPGQGYENTEAFF | TRBJ1-1 | NA | TRBD1 | TRBV4-1 | 18
TGTGCCAGCAGCCCCGGACTAGCGGGGGTATTATGGACAGATACGCAGTATTTT | CASSPGLAGVLWTDTQYF | TRBJ2-3 | NA | TRBD2 | TRBV11-2 | 18
TGTGCCAGCAGACCTGGACTAGCGGGGGCTAATGAGCAGTTCTTC | CASRPGLAGANEQFF | TRBJ2-1 | NA | TRBD2 | TRBV6-5 | 15
TGTGCCAGCAGCCCGGAGGGGAGGGGAGAGACCCAGTACTTC | CASSPEGRGETQYF | TRBJ2-5 | NA | TRBD2 | TRBV5-4 | 14
TGCGCCAGCAGGCGTAGCGGGGGGGCGTTCAATGAGCAGTTCTTC | CASRRSGGAFNEQFF | TRBJ2-1 | NA | TRBD2 | TRBV5-1 | 15
TGTGCCAGCAGTGAACAGATACAGCCCCAGCATTTT | CASSEQIQPQHF | TRBJ1-5 | NA | NA | TRBV28 | 12
TGTGCCAGCAGCCCAGGACCGGGACTAGATGCGAACACCGGGGAGCTGTTTTTT | CASSPGPGLDANTGELFF | TRBJ2-2 | NA | TRBD2 | TRBV11-3 | 18
TGTGCCAGCAGCTTAGGGTCGGGATCCCCGTCAACTAATGAAAAACTGTTTTTT | CASSLGSGSPSTNEKLFF | TRBJ1-4 | NA | NA | TRBV11-3 | 18